The rows below give T cell receptor beta chains drawn from one sample of a study of blood T cell repertoires in COVID-19. Sequencing used immunoSEQ multiplex PCR; TCRdb keeps in-frame clones, though not all of them. The sample lists 200,000 to 250,000 clones; 86% were seen once. What was sequenced was PBMCs or T cells enriched from blood (not recorded which). Receptor source: a woman aged 40-49 years with acute COVID-19. Each CDR3 is given with its conserved first and last residue. A D gene is named only where the DNA matches it firmly.

j_call: TRBJ1-2; v_call: TRBV4-1; d_call: TRBD1; cdr3_aa: CASSQGQGAYGYTF; cdr3_nt: TGCGCCAGCAGCCAAGGGCAGGGGGCCTATGGCTACACCTTC
j_call: TRBJ1-1; v_call: TRBV18; d_call: NA; cdr3_aa: CASSLANTEAFF; cdr3_nt: TGTGCCAGCTCCCTGGCCAACACTGAAGCTTTCTTT
j_call: TRBJ2-3; v_call: TRBV6-5; d_call: TRBD2; cdr3_aa: CASSYVWTSGTDTQYF; cdr3_nt: TGTGCCAGCAGTTACGTATGGACTAGCGGCACAGATACGCAGTATTTT
j_call: TRBJ2-1; v_call: TRBV9; d_call: TRBD2; cdr3_aa: CASSVTLAGYDEQFF; cdr3_nt: TGTGCCAGCAGCGTAACACTAGCGGGATACGATGAGCAGTTCTTC
j_call: TRBJ2-2; v_call: TRBV3-1/TRBV3-2; d_call: TRBD2; cdr3_aa: CASSQVLSLAGRSGGELFF; cdr3_nt: TGTGCCAGCAGCCAAGTGCTCAGCCTAGCGGGACGTTCCGGCGGGGAGCTGTTTTTT
j_call: TRBJ2-2; v_call: TRBV27; d_call: TRBD2; cdr3_aa: CASSLGAGVGTGELFF; cdr3_nt: TGTGCCAGCAGTTTAGGGGCGGGAGTGGGCACCGGGGAGCTGTTTTTT
j_call: TRBJ1-2; v_call: TRBV7-2; d_call: TRBD1; cdr3_aa: CASSLKTGGANGYTF; cdr3_nt: TGTGCCAGCAGCCTAAAGACAGGGGGCGCGAATGGCTACACCTTC
j_call: TRBJ2-1; v_call: TRBV5-1; d_call: NA; cdr3_aa: CASRPWTFGSYNEQFF; cdr3_nt: TGCGCCAGCAGACCATGGACTTTCGGCTCCTACAATGAGCAGTTCTTC
j_call: TRBJ2-7; v_call: TRBV28; d_call: NA; cdr3_aa: CASSPPPRESRYEQYF; cdr3_nt: TGTGCCAGCAGTCCCCCCCCACGGGAGAGCCGCTACGAGCAGTACTTC
j_call: TRBJ2-7; v_call: TRBV4-1; d_call: TRBD2; cdr3_aa: CASSQEGLAAEQYF; cdr3_nt: TGCGCCAGCAGCCAAGAGGGACTAGCGGCCGAGCAGTACTTC
j_call: TRBJ1-3; v_call: TRBV19; d_call: NA; cdr3_aa: CASRTTGVGNTIYF; cdr3_nt: TGTGCCAGTAGGACGACAGGCGTTGGAAACACCATATATTTT